Listed below are T cell receptor beta chains from one sample, sequenced in a study of cytomegalovirus exposure and HLA in healthy donors. Assay used: immunoSEQ multiplex PCR; TCRdb lists only in-frame clones, some missing. The sample shows around 180,000 clones, about 86% of them seen only once. The sequencing input was PBMCs. The receptors were gathered from a woman younger than 30 in good health and CMV-seropositive. CDR3s include the opening cysteine and the closing phenylalanine or tryptophan. The order of the fields is J gene, V gene, clone size, CDR3 length, D gene, CDR3 DNA, CDR3 protein. The D gene is left open where the match is weak. The size field is filled for only some rows; it gives once, few, many or a size class.

j_gene: TRBJ2-3
v_gene: TRBV4-1
abundance: -
len: 16
d_gene: -
CDR3nt: TGCGCCAGCAGCCAAGTGGGGGGGGCCATTTTGGATACGCAGTATTTT
CDR3aa: CASSQVGGAILDTQYF

j_gene: TRBJ1-5
v_gene: TRBV2
abundance: -
len: 14
d_gene: TRBD1
CDR3nt: TGTGCCAGCAAAGGGACAGGGGCGAGTCAGCCCCAGCATTTT
CDR3aa: CASKGTGASQPQHF

j_gene: TRBJ2-5
v_gene: TRBV6-4
abundance: few
len: 16
d_gene: TRBD2
CDR3nt: TGTGCCAGCAGTGCTTTAGCGGGGGATTATGTGGAGACCCAGTACTTC
CDR3aa: CASSALAGDYVETQYF

j_gene: TRBJ2-3
v_gene: TRBV7-9
abundance: -
len: 15
d_gene: TRBD2
CDR3nt: TGTGCCAGCAGCTTCGCGGGGGGCGGATCAGATACGCAGTATTTT
CDR3aa: CASSFAGGGSDTQYF

j_gene: TRBJ2-1
v_gene: TRBV5-3
abundance: few
len: 16
d_gene: TRBD2
CDR3nt: TGTGCCAGAAGCTTGGTGAGGGCGGGGGGTTACAATGAGCAGTTCTTC
CDR3aa: CARSLVRAGGYNEQFF

j_gene: TRBJ1-5
v_gene: TRBV28
abundance: -
len: 19
d_gene: -
CDR3nt: TGTGCCAGCAGTTTTGTATCCGCCCGCTCGTGGGGGGGTTACCAGCCCCAGCATTTT
CDR3aa: CASSFVSARSWGGYQPQHF

j_gene: TRBJ1-6
v_gene: TRBV9
abundance: -
len: 18
d_gene: -
CDR3nt: TGTGCCAGCAGCGCCTGGGACAAGGGGCCTTCCTATAATTCACCCCTCCACTTT
CDR3aa: CASSAWDKGPSYNSPLHF

j_gene: TRBJ2-2
v_gene: TRBV2
abundance: few
len: 14
d_gene: TRBD2
CDR3nt: TGTGCCAGCGGGGGGGTAGGGATCACCGGGGAGCTGTTTTTT
CDR3aa: CASGGVGITGELFF

j_gene: TRBJ2-5
v_gene: TRBV29-1
abundance: -
len: 12
d_gene: -
CDR3nt: TGCAGCGCCCGGGTCGTCCAAGAGACCCAGTACTTC
CDR3aa: CSARVVQETQYF

j_gene: TRBJ1-5
v_gene: TRBV6-5
abundance: -
len: 16
d_gene: -
CDR3nt: TGTGCCAGCAGTTACTCCGGGGCGGGGGCGGGTCAGCCCCAGCATTTT
CDR3aa: CASSYSGAGAGQPQHF

j_gene: TRBJ1-2
v_gene: TRBV29-1
abundance: once
len: 12
d_gene: TRBD1
CDR3nt: TGCAGCGCCCAAGGGGGCTCTGGGGGCTACACCTTC
CDR3aa: CSAQGGSGGYTF

j_gene: TRBJ1-4
v_gene: TRBV6-6
abundance: -
len: 15
d_gene: -
CDR3nt: TGTGCCAGCAGTCTATTAGGGGAGGCTAATGAAAAACTGTTTTTT
CDR3aa: CASSLLGEANEKLFF

j_gene: TRBJ2-5
v_gene: TRBV4-1
abundance: once
len: 16
d_gene: -
CDR3nt: TGCGCCAGCAGCCAAGGTGTGGGGGGGCCAGGAGAGACCCAGTACTTC
CDR3aa: CASSQGVGGPGETQYF

j_gene: TRBJ2-7
v_gene: TRBV6-5
abundance: -
len: 16
d_gene: -
CDR3nt: TGTGCCAGCAGTTACTCAGGGGGTCTAAGCTCCTACGAGCAGTACTTC
CDR3aa: CASSYSGGLSSYEQYF

j_gene: TRBJ2-2
v_gene: TRBV7-6
abundance: -
len: 15
d_gene: TRBD2
CDR3nt: TGTGCCAGCAGTATACTAGCGGGGGGCCTCGGGGAGCTGTTTTTT
CDR3aa: CASSILAGGLGELFF

j_gene: TRBJ1-2
v_gene: TRBV5-4
abundance: -
len: 14
d_gene: TRBD1
CDR3nt: TGTGCCAGCAGCTCCATCGGACAGGGACGGGGCTACACCTTC
CDR3aa: CASSSIGQGRGYTF

j_gene: TRBJ1-6
v_gene: TRBV6-6
abundance: -
len: 15
d_gene: TRBD1
CDR3nt: TGTGCCAGCAATAAGGGGGACAGGAGTAATTCACCCCTCCACTTT
CDR3aa: CASNKGDRSNSPLHF

j_gene: TRBJ1-6
v_gene: TRBV30
abundance: -
len: 13
d_gene: TRBD1
CDR3nt: TGTGCCTGGAGTTCGGGACAGGGGACACCCCTCCACTTT
CDR3aa: CAWSSGQGTPLHF

j_gene: TRBJ1-1
v_gene: TRBV6-5
abundance: -
len: 14
d_gene: -
CDR3nt: TGTGCCAGCAGTCGGATCGGACAGAACACTGAAGCTTTCTTT
CDR3aa: CASSRIGQNTEAFF

j_gene: TRBJ2-3
v_gene: TRBV7-2
abundance: -
len: 16
d_gene: TRBD2
CDR3nt: TGTGCCAGCAGCTTACTCCTAGCGGGGGGCGTCGATACGCAGTATTTT
CDR3aa: CASSLLLAGGVDTQYF

j_gene: TRBJ2-2
v_gene: TRBV6-4
abundance: -
len: 14
d_gene: -
CDR3nt: TGTGCCAGCAGCACACGGCCAGGCACCGGGGAGCTGTTTTTT
CDR3aa: CASSTRPGTGELFF

j_gene: TRBJ1-5
v_gene: TRBV7-2
abundance: -
len: 15
d_gene: -
CDR3nt: TGTGCCAGCAGCTTATCGGGGTATAGCAATCAGCCCCAGCATTTT
CDR3aa: CASSLSGYSNQPQHF

j_gene: TRBJ1-2
v_gene: TRBV19
abundance: -
len: 15
d_gene: -
CDR3nt: TGTGCCAGTAGGCAATCGGACAGCTCTAACTATGGCTACACCTTC
CDR3aa: CASRQSDSSNYGYTF

j_gene: TRBJ2-5
v_gene: TRBV4-1
abundance: once
len: 13
d_gene: -
CDR3nt: TGCGCCAGCAGCCGTGGACAGCAAGAGACCCAGTACTTC
CDR3aa: CASSRGQQETQYF

j_gene: TRBJ2-3
v_gene: TRBV18
abundance: -
len: 15
d_gene: -
CDR3nt: TGTGCCAGCTCAGGGGCAGGGTTGATGACAGATACGCAGTATTTT
CDR3aa: CASSGAGLMTDTQYF

j_gene: TRBJ1-4
v_gene: TRBV5-6
abundance: once
len: 14
d_gene: -
CDR3nt: TGTGCCAGCAGCTTACTACAGGGTAGTGAAAAACTGTTTTTT
CDR3aa: CASSLLQGSEKLFF

j_gene: TRBJ1-5
v_gene: TRBV28
abundance: -
len: 14
d_gene: TRBD1
CDR3nt: TGTGCCAGCAACACCCGACAGGGTACGCAGCCCCAGCATTTT
CDR3aa: CASNTRQGTQPQHF

j_gene: TRBJ2-5
v_gene: TRBV7-3
abundance: few
len: 13
d_gene: -
CDR3nt: TGTGCCAGCAGCTCAAACAGGGAAGAGACCCAGTACTTC
CDR3aa: CASSSNREETQYF

j_gene: TRBJ1-5
v_gene: TRBV6-1
abundance: -
len: 14
d_gene: TRBD1
CDR3nt: TGTGCCAGCAGACCGACAGGGGGGAATCAGCCCCAGCATTTT
CDR3aa: CASRPTGGNQPQHF

j_gene: TRBJ2-5
v_gene: TRBV4-1
abundance: -
len: 14
d_gene: -
CDR3nt: TGCGCCAGCAGCCTTCTCGGGGTTGTAGAGACCCAGTACTTC
CDR3aa: CASSLLGVVETQYF

j_gene: TRBJ1-6
v_gene: TRBV6-5
abundance: -
len: 14
d_gene: TRBD1
CDR3nt: TGTGCCAGCAGTACGACAGGGGGCAGTTCACCCCTCCACTTT
CDR3aa: CASSTTGGSSPLHF

j_gene: TRBJ1-1
v_gene: TRBV4-3
abundance: -
len: 14
d_gene: -
CDR3nt: TGCGCCAGCAGCCAAGATCAGGGGAACACTGAAGCTTTCTTT
CDR3aa: CASSQDQGNTEAFF

j_gene: TRBJ1-2
v_gene: TRBV28
abundance: once
len: 15
d_gene: TRBD1
CDR3nt: TGTGCCAGCAGTTTGACGGCAGGGGGGTGGTATGGCTACACCTTC
CDR3aa: CASSLTAGGWYGYTF

j_gene: TRBJ2-7
v_gene: TRBV5-1
abundance: -
len: 15
d_gene: -
CDR3nt: TGCGCCAGCAGCTTGGCCGGCCGGCGGGGCGAGGAGCAGTACTTC
CDR3aa: CASSLAGRRGEEQYF

j_gene: TRBJ2-3
v_gene: TRBV2
abundance: -
len: 18
d_gene: -
CDR3nt: TGTGCCAGCAGTGAGTGGCCCCAGACGGGTCCTCGAGGGGGTACGCAGTATTTT
CDR3aa: CASSEWPQTGPRGGTQYF

j_gene: TRBJ1-2
v_gene: TRBV29-1
abundance: -
len: 10
d_gene: -
CDR3nt: TGCAGCGTTGAAGCCGGGTCTAGGACCTTC
CDR3aa: CSVEAGSRTF

j_gene: TRBJ1-2
v_gene: TRBV7-9
abundance: -
len: 16
d_gene: TRBD1
CDR3nt: TGTTCCAGCAGCGGAGGGACAGGGGTAAATCTCTATGGCTACACCTTC
CDR3aa: CSSSGGTGVNLYGYTF

j_gene: TRBJ2-3
v_gene: TRBV30
abundance: -
len: 15
d_gene: TRBD2
CDR3nt: TGTGCCTGGATTTTGACTAGCCGTTTCACAGATACGCAGTATTTT
CDR3aa: CAWILTSRFTDTQYF

j_gene: TRBJ1-1
v_gene: TRBV5-1
abundance: -
len: 15
d_gene: -
CDR3nt: TGCGCCAGCAGCTTGGAAATCATGCGGGGGACTGAAGCTTTCTTT
CDR3aa: CASSLEIMRGTEAFF

j_gene: TRBJ2-2
v_gene: TRBV11-1
abundance: -
len: 16
d_gene: TRBD2
CDR3nt: TGTGCCAGCAGCTCGACTAGCGGGGGAAGGACCGGGGAGCTGTTTTTT
CDR3aa: CASSSTSGGRTGELFF

j_gene: TRBJ2-3
v_gene: TRBV2
abundance: few
len: 18
d_gene: TRBD2
CDR3nt: TGTGCCAGCACCCTCCTCCCGGGACTAGCGGGAAACACAGATACGCAGTATTTT
CDR3aa: CASTLLPGLAGNTDTQYF

j_gene: TRBJ2-1
v_gene: TRBV5-1
abundance: -
len: 15
d_gene: TRBD1
CDR3nt: TGCGCCAGCAGCTTGCGACAGGGGGCGAACAATGAGCAGTTCTTC
CDR3aa: CASSLRQGANNEQFF

j_gene: TRBJ1-1
v_gene: TRBV6-1
abundance: -
len: 15
d_gene: -
CDR3nt: TGTGCCAGCAACCCCTCAGGGGCCGCTTACACTGAAGCTTTCTTT
CDR3aa: CASNPSGAAYTEAFF

j_gene: TRBJ2-3
v_gene: TRBV6-5
abundance: -
len: 16
d_gene: -
CDR3nt: TGTGCCAGCAGTTACTCGGGTTTGAGGGGGGGAGATACGCAGTATTTT
CDR3aa: CASSYSGLRGGDTQYF

j_gene: TRBJ2-7
v_gene: TRBV4-1
abundance: -
len: 14
d_gene: -
CDR3nt: TGCGCCAGCAGCCAAGAACAGGCGGCATACGAGCAGTACTTC
CDR3aa: CASSQEQAAYEQYF

j_gene: TRBJ2-1
v_gene: TRBV7-9
abundance: -
len: 14
d_gene: -
CDR3nt: TGTGCCAGCAGCTCTCAAGACAGCGACAATGAGCAGTTCTTC
CDR3aa: CASSSQDSDNEQFF

j_gene: TRBJ2-7
v_gene: TRBV6-1
abundance: -
len: 14
d_gene: TRBD2
CDR3nt: TGTGCCAGCAGGGGGCGGGGGGCAGGGTACGAGCAGTACTTC
CDR3aa: CASRGRGAGYEQYF

j_gene: TRBJ2-3
v_gene: TRBV4-2
abundance: -
len: 19
d_gene: -
CDR3nt: TGTGCCAGCAGCCAAGTCCCCCCGAGGGGACTGACTGGCACAGATACGCAGTATTTT
CDR3aa: CASSQVPPRGLTGTDTQYF

j_gene: TRBJ2-4
v_gene: TRBV13
abundance: -
len: 16
d_gene: -
CDR3nt: TGTGCCAGCAGCCACGTTGCCGGACTCCGCCAAAACATTCAGTACTTC
CDR3aa: CASSHVAGLRQNIQYF